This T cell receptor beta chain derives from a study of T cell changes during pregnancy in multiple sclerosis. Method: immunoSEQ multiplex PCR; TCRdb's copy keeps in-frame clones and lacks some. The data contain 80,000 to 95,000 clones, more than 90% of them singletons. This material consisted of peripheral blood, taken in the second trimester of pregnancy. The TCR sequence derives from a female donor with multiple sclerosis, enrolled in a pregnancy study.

In DNA, the CDR3 is TGTGCCAGCAGCCCGGGACTAGCGGGAGCGAACACCGGGGAGCTGTTTTTT. Translating it yields CASSPGLAGANTGELFF. V gene TRBV5-4 combines with J gene TRBJ2-2, with 14 bases lining up with TRBD2. With 4 bases clipped from V and 0 bases from J, the junction kept 2 bases outside the gene matches. Germline CDR1 SGHNT, CDR2 YYREEE (reference sequence). The CDR3 is made up of 17 amino acids.